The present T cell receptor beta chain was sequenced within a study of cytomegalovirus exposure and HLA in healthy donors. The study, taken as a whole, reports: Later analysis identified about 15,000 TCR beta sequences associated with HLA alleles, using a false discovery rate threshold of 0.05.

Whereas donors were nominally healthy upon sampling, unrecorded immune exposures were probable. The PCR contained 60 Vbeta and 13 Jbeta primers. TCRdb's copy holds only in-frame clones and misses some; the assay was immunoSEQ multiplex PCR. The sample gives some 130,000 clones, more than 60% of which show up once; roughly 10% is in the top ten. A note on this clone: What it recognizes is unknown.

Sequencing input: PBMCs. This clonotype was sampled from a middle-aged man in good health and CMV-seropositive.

For the CDR3, the DNA is TGTGCCAGCAAGCCCGGGACAGGGAGCTACGAGCAGTACTTC. Amino acids: CASKPGTGSYEQYF. The V and J genes are TRBV6-5 and TRBJ2-7; TRBD1 matches 9 bases. Germline V gives CDR1 MNHEY, CDR2 SVGAGI. The J segment lost 3 bases and the V segment lost 7 bases, leaving 7 bases of the junction unmatched. CDR3 length: 14 residues.